Below, 3 T cell receptor beta chains from the same sample are listed, as sequenced in a study of molecular identifiers for immune sequencing clone quantification. TCRdb reprocessed the PCR reads with MiXCR, giving one entry per CDR3 protein. This repertoire shows approximately 500,000 distinct CDR3 sequences, around 23% found once; its top ten account for roughly 0.77%. The sequenced sample was naive CD8+ T cells from blood, with Jurkat cell RNA spiked in. Noted subset: FACS-sorted CD8+CD4-CCR7+CD45RA+ naive T cells. The source of these receptors is a human donor in good health. Some libraries in this study had Jurkat cell RNA spiked in.

V is TRBV12-3 or TRBV12-4 and J is TRBJ1-4; no reliable D call. Trimming took off 6 bases at V and 7 bases at J, with 15 bases between the two ends. This CDR3 contains 14 residues. The CDR3 DNA is TGTGCCAGCAGCCCAGACGGTCCCGGTGAAAAACTGTTTTTT. Encoded protein: CASSPDGPGEKLFF.

The chain links TRBV19 to TRBJ2-7, with D possibly being TRBD1 or TRBD2 (5 bases each). CDR1 and CDR2 (germline): LNHDA, SQIVND (reference sequence). V gave up 0 bases and J gave up 0 bases, with 9 bases separating them. The CDR3 has 15 amino acids. In DNA, the CDR3 is TGTGCCAGTAGTATAGATCACGGGACCTCCTACGAGCAGTACTTC. It is translated as CASSIDHGTSYEQYF. The full variable domain, in which reference TRBV19 and TRBJ2-7 provide the parts outside the CDR3, is DGGITQSPKYLFRKEGQNVTLSCEQNLNHDAMYWYRQDPGQGLRLIYYSQIVNDFQKGDIAEGYSVSREKKESFPLTVTSAQKNPTAFYLCASSIDHGTSYEQYFGPGTRLTVT.

This clonotype was counted at least ten times. The chain uses TRBV7-9 and TRBJ2-7; a weak D match, TRBD1 (5 bases). This CDR3 comprises 13 residues. Trimming took off 4 bases at V and 2 bases at J, with 9 bases between the two ends. In germline, CDR1 is SEHNR, CDR2 FQNEAQ (reference sequence). The CDR3 sequence: CASSSTAAYEQYF. As DNA, the CDR3 is TGTGCCAGCAGCTCGACAGCTGCCTACGAGCAGTACTTC. Filled out from reference TRBV7-9 and TRBJ2-7, the complete variable domain reads DTGVSQNPRHKITKRGQNVTFRCDPISEHNRLYWYRQTLGQGPEFLTYFQNEAQLEKSRLLSDRFSAERPKGSFSTLEIQRTEQGDSAMYLCASSSTAAYEQYFGPGTRLTVT.